The 4 T cell receptor beta chains below all came from one sample that was sequenced in a study of identical twins. A single record per CDR3 protein comes from TCRdb applying MiXCR to the 5' RACE reads. The profile shows over 200,000 distinct CDR3 sequences, approximately 5.9% of them singletons. These data also featured in a second study, about T cells expressing NK-cell markers.

Input material: CD8+ T cells sorted from blood. Receptors originate from a woman aged 18-35 years in good health.

This sequence joins TRBV29-1 and TRBJ2-7, with D perhaps TRBD2 (6 bases). There are 16 residues in the CDR3. The germline V and J ends were trimmed by 2 bases and 2 bases, with 19 bases remaining between them. Germline loops: CDR1 SQVTM, CDR2 ANQGSEA. The CDR3 reads CSVELVSGGEPYEQYF. The DNA of the CDR3 is TGCAGCGTTGAACTAGTTAGTGGCGGGGAACCCTACGAGCAGTACTTC.

This clonotype was recorded many times. J is TRBJ2-3 and V is TRBV10-2; no clear D. The length of the CDR3 is 14 residues. V was trimmed by 0 bases and J by 1 base, leaving 5 bases between them. Germline V lookup: CDR1 WSHSY, CDR2 SAAADI. The CDR3 region is CASSESVGTDTQYF. The DNA for the CDR3 is TGCGCCAGCAGTGAGTCTGTTGGCACAGATACGCAGTATTTT.

The chain is built from TRBV3-1 and TRBJ2-7, with D uncertain. Germline V lookup: CDR1 LGHDT, CDR2 YNNKEL (reference sequence). This CDR3 region has 13 residues. V lost 0 bases and J lost 4, with 7 bases in between. The CDR3 is CASSQDLAYEQYF. For the CDR3, the DNA is TGTGCCAGCAGCCAAGATTTAGCTTACGAGCAGTACTTC.

This chain connects TRBV20-1 to TRBJ2-1; weak D call: TRBD1 (6 bases). There are 14 residues in the CDR3. Trimming removed 3 bases from V and 3 bases from J, with 12 bases in between. Germline loops: CDR1 DFQATT, CDR2 SNEGSKA (reference sequence). This CDR3 reads CSARGQGSYNEQFF. The CDR3 DNA sequence: TGCAGTGCTAGGGGCCAGGGGAGCTACAATGAGCAGTTCTTC.